A selection of T cell receptor beta chains follows, all from one sample in a study of blood T cell repertoires in COVID-19. Libraries were prepared by immunoSEQ multiplex PCR; TCRdb keeps only in-frame clonotypes and omits some of them. The table includes about 59,000 clones, about 88% detected once. Sequencing was done on a sample of peripheral blood. Source of these receptors: a man older than 75 in a cohort sampled during active COVID-19. CDR3s include the opening cysteine and the closing phenylalanine or tryptophan. A D gene is named only where the DNA matches it firmly. Rows give clone size only sometimes, using once, few, many, or a class for an expanded clone.

J: TRBJ2-7
size: .
D: TRBD2
V: TRBV11-1
DNA: TGTGCCAGCAGCTTTGCGGGGGGTAACTACGAGCAGTACTTC
CDR3: CASSFAGGNYEQYF

J: TRBJ2-5
size: .
D: .
V: TRBV10-1
DNA: TGCGCCAGCAGTCAATTCAAATCAGAGACCCAGTACTTC
CDR3: CASSQFKSETQYF

J: TRBJ2-7
size: few
D: .
V: TRBV6-1
DNA: TGTGCCAGCAGTGAAGTCAGGGACGAGCAGTACTTC
CDR3: CASSEVRDEQYF

J: TRBJ2-2
size: .
D: TRBD2
V: TRBV4-2
DNA: TGTGCCAGCAGCCAGGGCACGATCCTGGGACTAGCGGGAGCCGGGGAGCTGTTTTTT
CDR3: CASSQGTILGLAGAGELFF

J: TRBJ2-7
size: .
D: TRBD1
V: TRBV23-1
DNA: TGCGCCAGCAGTCAATCGCCCATCACAGGGGAAGAGCAGTACTTC
CDR3: CASSQSPITGEEQYF

J: TRBJ2-1
size: few
D: TRBD2
V: TRBV6-1
DNA: TGTGCCAGCAGTGAGCCAGCGGGAGAGAAAAATGAGCAGTTCTTC
CDR3: CASSEPAGEKNEQFF

J: TRBJ2-2
size: .
D: .
V: TRBV5-1
DNA: TGCGCCAGCAGCTTGGCTACGAACACCGGGGAGCTGTTTTTT
CDR3: CASSLATNTGELFF

J: TRBJ2-5
size: .
D: TRBD1
V: TRBV14
DNA: TGTGCCAGCAGCCTTCCCGGGACAGGGAAACAAGAGACCCAGTACTTC
CDR3: CASSLPGTGKQETQYF

J: TRBJ2-5
size: .
D: .
V: TRBV5-4
DNA: TGTGCCAGCAGCTCTAGAGCAGGAAGGGGAGAGACCCAGTACTTC
CDR3: CASSSRAGRGETQYF

J: TRBJ2-7
size: few
D: TRBD1
V: TRBV2
DNA: TGTTCGAGGGGGCGGGCTGCCTACGAGCAGTACTTC
CDR3: CSRGRAAYEQYF

J: TRBJ1-2
size: .
D: .
V: TRBV7-9
DNA: TGTGCCAGCAGCTTGGACAGACCATTAACCTATGGCTACACCTTC
CDR3: CASSLDRPLTYGYTF

J: TRBJ1-1
size: .
D: .
V: TRBV4-1
DNA: TGCGCCAGCAGCCAGGCCGCACAGGGTTCATGGACTGAAGCTTTCTTT
CDR3: CASSQAAQGSWTEAFF

J: TRBJ2-7
size: once
D: .
V: TRBV5-3
DNA: TGTGCCAGAAGCCCTCCGGAGGGCGGGAAACACGAGCAGTACTTC
CDR3: CARSPPEGGKHEQYF

J: TRBJ2-1
size: once
D: TRBD2
V: TRBV4-1
DNA: TGCGCCAGCAGCAAACAACTAGCGGGGGACTACAATGAGCAGTTCTTC
CDR3: CASSKQLAGDYNEQFF

J: TRBJ2-2
size: .
D: .
V: TRBV12-3/TRBV12-4
DNA: TGTGCCAGCAGTGAGGGTGAGGGCGGGGAGCTGTTTTTT
CDR3: CASSEGEGGELFF

J: TRBJ1-2
size: .
D: .
V: TRBV2
DNA: TGTGCCAGCAGCCTTACGGCGGCTAACTATGGCTACACCTTC
CDR3: CASSLTAANYGYTF

J: TRBJ2-1
size: .
D: .
V: TRBV7-2
DNA: TGTGCCAGCAGCTTAGATTGGCAGTCCAATGAGCAGTTCTTC
CDR3: CASSLDWQSNEQFF

J: TRBJ2-5
size: .
D: TRBD2
V: TRBV4-1
DNA: TGCGCCAGCAGCCAATTAGGGACTAGCGGACAAGAGACCCAGTACTTC
CDR3: CASSQLGTSGQETQYF

J: TRBJ2-1
size: .
D: .
V: TRBV30
DNA: TGTGCCTGGAGTAGAGCAGGGTTGGAGCAGTTCTTC
CDR3: CAWSRAGLEQFF

J: TRBJ1-1
size: .
D: TRBD1
V: TRBV5-6
DNA: TGTGCCAGCAGCTCCGGGACAGGGGGCTATGGCACTGAAGCTTTCTTT
CDR3: CASSSGTGGYGTEAFF

J: TRBJ2-3
size: .
D: .
V: TRBV1
DNA: TGCACCAGCAGCCAACCCTTAGGACAGGGGGCCACAGATACGCAGTATTTT
CDR3: CTSSQPLGQGATDTQYF

J: TRBJ1-1
size: once
D: .
V: TRBV5-1
DNA: TGCGCCAGCAGCTTGGCTACAGGGAACACTGAAGCTTTCTTT
CDR3: CASSLATGNTEAFF

J: TRBJ1-2
size: .
D: .
V: TRBV20-1
DNA: TGCGGTACAGATAACTATGGCTACACCTTC
CDR3: CGTDNYGYTF

J: TRBJ1-2
size: .
D: TRBD1
V: TRBV29-1
DNA: TGCAGCGTTTCAGGGGGCGGGGGCTATGGCTACACCTTC
CDR3: CSVSGGGGYGYTF

J: TRBJ2-1
size: .
D: TRBD2
V: TRBV24-1
DNA: TGTGCCACCAGTGATCGGACTAGCGGGGGGGCCAATGAGCAGTTCTTC
CDR3: CATSDRTSGGANEQFF

J: TRBJ1-4
size: .
D: TRBD1
V: TRBV7-3
DNA: TGTGCCAGCAGCCTAGGGACAGGGGAGGGTGAAAAACTGTTTTTT
CDR3: CASSLGTGEGEKLFF

J: TRBJ1-6
size: .
D: .
V: TRBV7-2
DNA: TGTGCCAGCAGCCCTATGGGCCTCTCACCCCTCCACTTT
CDR3: CASSPMGLSPLHF

J: TRBJ1-1
size: .
D: .
V: TRBV15
DNA: TGTGCCACCAGCACCTGGGCAGGGAAAGGTGAAGCTTTCTTT
CDR3: CATSTWAGKGEAFF

J: TRBJ1-1
size: .
D: TRBD1
V: TRBV9
DNA: TGTGCCAGCAGCGAAAGGGGACAGGGAATGGCTGAAGCTTTCTTT
CDR3: CASSERGQGMAEAFF